This T cell receptor (beta chain) stems from a study of blood T cell repertoires in COVID-19. Across the whole study: Collection of acute and convalescent COVID-19 samples took place in the United States, Italy and Spain. From T cells, B-cell-depleted T cells, or PBMCs came the material, which was cDNA or gDNA.

V lost 5 bases to trimming and J lost 7 bases; unmatched junction nucleotides: 7. The CDR3 has 15 amino acids. Germline values: CDR1 SGHTA, CDR2 FQGNSA. Seattle's enrolled individuals joined amid active infection and were then monitored longitudinally. Per the original data handling: Estimates of nucleated cell counts were drawn from the amplification of reference gene primers. Generated by immunoSEQ multiplex PCR, the TCRdb table keeps only in-frame clones and is missing some. The DNA was the basis for D and trimming; V, J and clone size are from that table. The top ten clones hold more than 7.5% of a sample with 300,000 to 400,000 clones, 80% to 90% of them seen once.

Sequenced sample: peripheral blood. The chain has TRBV7-2 and TRBJ1-6; 8 bases agree with TRBD1. This receptor was taken from a man aged 25-45 years with COVID-19, enrolled during active disease. The CDR3 region is CASSPRQGTNSPLHF. The CDR3 nucleotides are TGTGCCAGCAGCCCTCGACAGGGGACGAATTCACCCCTCCACTTT. Complete variable domain (other parts from reference TRBV7-2 and TRBJ1-6): GAGVSQSPSNKVTEKGKDVELRCDPISGHTALYWYRQSLGQGLEFLIYFQGNSAPDKSGLPSDRFSAERTGGSVSTLTIQRTQQEDSAVYLCASSPRQGTNSPLHFGNGTRLTVT.